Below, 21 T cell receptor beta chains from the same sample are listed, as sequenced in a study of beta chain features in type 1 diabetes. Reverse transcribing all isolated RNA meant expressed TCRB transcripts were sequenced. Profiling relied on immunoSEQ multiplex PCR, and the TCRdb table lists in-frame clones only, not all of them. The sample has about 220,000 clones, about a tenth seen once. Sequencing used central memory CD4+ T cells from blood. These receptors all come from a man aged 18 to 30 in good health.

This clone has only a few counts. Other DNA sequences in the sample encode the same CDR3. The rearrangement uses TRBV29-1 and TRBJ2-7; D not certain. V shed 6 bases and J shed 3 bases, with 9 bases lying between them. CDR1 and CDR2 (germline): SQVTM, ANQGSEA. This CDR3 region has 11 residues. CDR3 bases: TGCAGCGTCACGGGTCTCTACGAGCAGTACTTC. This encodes CSVTGLYEQYF.

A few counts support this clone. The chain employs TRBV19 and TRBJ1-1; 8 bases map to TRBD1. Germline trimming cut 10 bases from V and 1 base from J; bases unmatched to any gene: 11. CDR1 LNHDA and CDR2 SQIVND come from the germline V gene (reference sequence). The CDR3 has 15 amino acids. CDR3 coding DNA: TGTGCCACCACCAACAGACAGGGGCAGAACACTGAAGCTTTCTTT. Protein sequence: CATTNRQGQNTEAFF.

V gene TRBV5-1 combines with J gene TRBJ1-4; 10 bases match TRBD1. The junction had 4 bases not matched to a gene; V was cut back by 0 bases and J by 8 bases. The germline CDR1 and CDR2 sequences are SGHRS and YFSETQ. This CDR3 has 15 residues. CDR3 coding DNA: TGCGCCAGCAGCTTGGATGGGACAGGGGTGGAAAAACTGTTTTTT. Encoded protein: CASSLDGTGVEKLFF.

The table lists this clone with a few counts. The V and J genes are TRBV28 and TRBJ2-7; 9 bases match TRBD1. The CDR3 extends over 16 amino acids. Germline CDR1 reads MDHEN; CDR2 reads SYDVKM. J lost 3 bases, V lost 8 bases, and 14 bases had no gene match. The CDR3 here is CASAPPGQGAFYEQYF. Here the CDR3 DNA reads TGTGCCAGCGCACCGCCGGGACAGGGCGCCTTCTACGAGCAGTACTTC. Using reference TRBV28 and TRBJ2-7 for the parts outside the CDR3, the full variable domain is DVKVTQSSRYLVKRTGEKVFLECVQDMDHENMFWYRQDPGLGLRLIYFSYDVKMKEKGDIPEGYSVSREKKERFSLILESASTNQTSMYLCASAPPGQGAFYEQYFGPGTRLTVT.

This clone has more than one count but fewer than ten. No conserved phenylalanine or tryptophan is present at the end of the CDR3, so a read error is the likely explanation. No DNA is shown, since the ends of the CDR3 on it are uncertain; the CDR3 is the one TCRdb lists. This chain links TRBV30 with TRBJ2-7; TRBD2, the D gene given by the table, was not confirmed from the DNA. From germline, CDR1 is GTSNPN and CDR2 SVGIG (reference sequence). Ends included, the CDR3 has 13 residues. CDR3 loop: CAWSPGGGASSTL.

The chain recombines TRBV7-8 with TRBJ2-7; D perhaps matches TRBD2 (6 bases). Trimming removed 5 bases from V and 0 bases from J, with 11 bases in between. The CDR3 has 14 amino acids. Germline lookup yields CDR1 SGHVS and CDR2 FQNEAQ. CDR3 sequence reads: CASSPRDFSYEQYF. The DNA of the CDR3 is TGTGCCAGCAGCCCACGGGACTTCTCCTACGAGCAGTACTTC.

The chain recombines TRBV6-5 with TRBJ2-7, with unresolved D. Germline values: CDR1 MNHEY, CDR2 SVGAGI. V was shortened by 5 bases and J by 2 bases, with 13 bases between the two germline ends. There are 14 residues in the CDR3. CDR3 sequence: CASSRAAVPYEQYF. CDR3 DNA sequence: TGTGCCAGCAGTCGTGCGGCAGTCCCCTACGAGCAGTACTTC.

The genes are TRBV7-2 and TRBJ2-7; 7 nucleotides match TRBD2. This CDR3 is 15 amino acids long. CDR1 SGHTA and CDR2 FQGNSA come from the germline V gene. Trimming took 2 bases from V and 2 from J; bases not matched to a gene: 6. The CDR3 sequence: CASSLSSGNAYEQYF. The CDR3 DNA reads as TGTGCCAGCAGCTTATCTAGCGGTAACGCCTACGAGCAGTACTTC. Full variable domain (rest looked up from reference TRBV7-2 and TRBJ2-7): GAGVSQSPSNKVTEKGKDVELRCDPISGHTALYWYRQSLGQGLEFLIYFQGNSAPDKSGLPSDRFSAERTGGSVSTLTIQRTQQEDSAVYLCASSLSSGNAYEQYFGPGTRLTVT.

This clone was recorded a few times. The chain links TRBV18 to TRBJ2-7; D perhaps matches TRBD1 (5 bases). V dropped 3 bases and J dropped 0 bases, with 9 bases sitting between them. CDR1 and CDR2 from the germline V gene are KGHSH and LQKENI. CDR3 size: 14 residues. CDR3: CASSPPGHSYEQYF. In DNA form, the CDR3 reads TGTGCCAGCTCACCCCCTGGACACTCCTACGAGCAGTACTTC. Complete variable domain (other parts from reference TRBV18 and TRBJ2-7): NAGVMQNPRHLVRRRGQEARLRCSPMKGHSHVYWYRQLPEEGLKFMVYLQKENIIDESGMPKERFSAEFPKEGPSILRIQQVVRGDSAAYFCASSPPGHSYEQYFGPGTRLTVT.

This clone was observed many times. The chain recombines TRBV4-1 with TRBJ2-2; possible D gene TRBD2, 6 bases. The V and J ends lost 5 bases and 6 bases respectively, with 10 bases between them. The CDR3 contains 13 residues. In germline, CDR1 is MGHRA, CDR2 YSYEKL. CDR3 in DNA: TGCGCCAGCAGCAGGGTAGCGGCCGGGGAGCTGTTTTTT. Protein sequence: CASSRVAAGELFF.

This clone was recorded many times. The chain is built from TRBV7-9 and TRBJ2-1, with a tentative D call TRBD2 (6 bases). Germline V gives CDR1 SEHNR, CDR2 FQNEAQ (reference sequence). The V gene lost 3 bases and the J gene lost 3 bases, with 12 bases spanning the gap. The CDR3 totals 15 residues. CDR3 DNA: TGTGCCAGCAGCTTCTTAGCGGAAAACTACAATGAGCAGTTCTTC. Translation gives CASSFLAENYNEQFF.

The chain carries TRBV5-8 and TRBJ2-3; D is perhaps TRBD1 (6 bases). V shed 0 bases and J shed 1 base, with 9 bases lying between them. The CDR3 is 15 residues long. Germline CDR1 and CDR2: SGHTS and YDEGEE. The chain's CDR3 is CASSLGSGGTDTQYF. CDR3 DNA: TGTGCCAGCAGCTTGGGGTCAGGGGGCACAGATACGCAGTATTTT.

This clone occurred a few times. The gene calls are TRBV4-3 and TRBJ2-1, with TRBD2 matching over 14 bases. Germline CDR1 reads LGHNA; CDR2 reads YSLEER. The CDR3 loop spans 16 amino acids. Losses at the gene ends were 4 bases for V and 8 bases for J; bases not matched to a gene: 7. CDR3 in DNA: TGCGCCAGCAGCCTATATTCGGGACTAGCGGGAGATGAGCAGTTCTTC. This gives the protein CASSLYSGLAGDEQFF.

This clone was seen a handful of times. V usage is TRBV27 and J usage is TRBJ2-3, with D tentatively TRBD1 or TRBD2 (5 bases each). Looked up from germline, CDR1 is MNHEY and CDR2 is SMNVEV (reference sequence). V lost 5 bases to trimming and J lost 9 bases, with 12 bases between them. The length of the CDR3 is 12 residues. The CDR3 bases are TGTGCCAGCAGTCGCCGAGGGACGACGCAGTATTTT. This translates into CASSRRGTTQYF.

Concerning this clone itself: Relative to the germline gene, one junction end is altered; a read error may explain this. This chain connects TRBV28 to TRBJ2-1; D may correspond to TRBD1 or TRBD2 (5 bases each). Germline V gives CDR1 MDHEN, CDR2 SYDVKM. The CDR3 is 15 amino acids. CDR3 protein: CASSLPRGSHNEQFF. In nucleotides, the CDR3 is TGTGCCAGCAGTTTACCTCGGGGCTCCCACAATGAGCAGTTCTTC.

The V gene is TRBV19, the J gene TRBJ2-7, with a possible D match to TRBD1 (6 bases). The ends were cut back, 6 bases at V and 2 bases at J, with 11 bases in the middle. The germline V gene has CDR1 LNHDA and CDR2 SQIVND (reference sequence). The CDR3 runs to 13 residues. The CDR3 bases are TGTGCCAGTAGGGACAGCCTTGCCTACGAGCAGTACTTC. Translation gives CASRDSLAYEQYF.

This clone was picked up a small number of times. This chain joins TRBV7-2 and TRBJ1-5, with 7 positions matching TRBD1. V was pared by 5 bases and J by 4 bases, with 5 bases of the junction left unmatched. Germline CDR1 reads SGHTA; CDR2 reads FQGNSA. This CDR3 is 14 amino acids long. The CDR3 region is CASSARQGNQPQHF. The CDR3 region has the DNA TGTGCCAGCAGCGCCCGACAGGGTAATCAGCCCCAGCATTTT.

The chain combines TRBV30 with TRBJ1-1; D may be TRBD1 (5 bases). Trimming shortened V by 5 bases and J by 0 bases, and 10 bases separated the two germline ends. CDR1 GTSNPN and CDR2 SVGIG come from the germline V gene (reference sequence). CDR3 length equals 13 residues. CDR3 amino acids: CAWEGNLNTEAFF. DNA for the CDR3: TGTGCCTGGGAGGGGAACCTGAACACTGAAGCTTTCTTT.

CDR3 sequence reads: CSVEGAEEGSYGYHTF. CDR3 DNA: TGCAGCGTGGAGGGGGCCGAAGAGGGATCCTATGGCTACCACACCTTC. The chain couples TRBV29-1 to TRBJ1-2; TRBD1 aligns across 7 bases. CDR1 SQVTM and CDR2 ANQGSEA come from the germline V gene. The CDR3 is 16 residues long. J gave up 12 bases and V 6 bases, and 25 bases lay outside the gene matches. Supplemented by reference TRBV29-1 and TRBJ1-2, the full variable domain reads SAVISQKPSRDICQRGTSLTIQCQVDSQVTMMFWYRQQPGQSLTLIATANQGSEATYESGFVIDKFPISRPNLTFSTLTVSNMSPEDSSIYLCSVEGAEEGSYGYHTFGSGTRLTVV.

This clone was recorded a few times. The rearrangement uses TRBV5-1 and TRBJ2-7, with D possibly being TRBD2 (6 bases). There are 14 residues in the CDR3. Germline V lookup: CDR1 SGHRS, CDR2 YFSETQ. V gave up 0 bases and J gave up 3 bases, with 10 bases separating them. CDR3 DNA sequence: TGCGCCAGCAGCTTGGGGCCGGGACTCTACGAGCAGTACTTC. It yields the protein CASSLGPGLYEQYF. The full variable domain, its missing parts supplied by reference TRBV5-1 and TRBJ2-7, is KAGVTQTPRYLIKTRGQQVTLSCSPISGHRSVSWYQQTPGQGLQFLFEYFSETQRNKGNFPGRFSGRQFSNSRSEMNVSTLELGDSALYLCASSLGPGLYEQYFGPGTRLTVT.

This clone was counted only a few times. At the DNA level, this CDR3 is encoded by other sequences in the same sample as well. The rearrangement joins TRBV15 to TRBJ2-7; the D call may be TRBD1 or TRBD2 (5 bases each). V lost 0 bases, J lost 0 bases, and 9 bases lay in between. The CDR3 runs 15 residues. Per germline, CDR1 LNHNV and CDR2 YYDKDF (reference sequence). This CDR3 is CATSRDPGSSYEQYF. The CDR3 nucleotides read TGTGCCACCAGCAGAGATCCAGGGAGCTCCTACGAGCAGTACTTC.